Following are 23 T cell receptor beta chains from one sample sequenced in a study of T cell responses to AZD1222 COVID-19 vaccine. This table comes from immunoSEQ multiplex PCR, and its TCRdb copy is limited to in-frame clones, with some not included. The sample gives 50,000 or so clones, about 88% of which show up once; 5.3% is in the top ten. The sequenced sample was peripheral blood, obtained 28 days after the second AZD1222 dose. These TCRs come from an adult who received the AZD1222 COVID-19 vaccine.

The J gene is TRBJ2-5, the V gene TRBV3-1 (or the pseudogene TRBV3-2); TRBD2 aligns across 7 bases. This CDR3 is built from 17 residues. The germline CDR1 and CDR2 sequences are LGHDT and YNNKEL (reference sequence). The ends lost 4 bases at V and 5 bases at J; junction bases unmatched: 16. The CDR3 DNA reads as TGTGCCAGCAGCCTCGGGGGGAGCGGGGATTTAGGGGAGACCCAGTACTTC. It is translated as CASSLGGSGDLGETQYF.

The CDR3 here is CASSLGQAPYTF. In DNA form, the CDR3 reads TGTGCCAGCAGTTTAGGACAGGCCCCCTACACCTTC. This chain uses TRBV12-3 or TRBV12-4 with TRBJ1-2; a possible D gene is TRBD1 (6 bases). With 1 base removed from V and 10 bases from J, the gap between germline ends came to 10 bases. The CDR3 runs to 12 residues.

This clone appeared a few times. This sequence joins TRBV6-4 and TRBJ2-6; 7 bases agree with TRBD1. With V trimmed by 3 bases and J by 0 bases, 8 bases remained unmatched. Germline CDR1 reads MRHNA; CDR2 reads SNTAGT. CDR3 length equals 18 residues. CDR3 protein: CASSDSRTGVSGANVLTF. In DNA form, the CDR3 reads TGTGCCAGCAGTGATAGCAGGACAGGAGTCTCTGGGGCCAACGTCCTGACTTTC.

The rearrangement joins TRBV6-6 to TRBJ2-2; D may be TRBD1 (5 bases). V was clipped by 9 bases and J by 5 bases, with 16 bases between them. This CDR3 has 14 amino acids. Germline V CDR1 and CDR2: MNHNY, SVGAGI (reference sequence). The CDR3 nucleotides read TGTGCCAGTCTTTTAGGGGCTCGGACCGGGGAGCTGTTTTTT. This codes for CASLLGARTGELFF.

The rearrangement joins TRBV5-1 to TRBJ2-7, with D perhaps matching TRBD2 (5 bases). Germline V gene data show CDR1 as SGHRS and CDR2 as YFSETQ. This CDR3 has 14 amino acids. Trimming shortened V by 6 bases and J by 4 bases, and 17 bases separated the two germline ends. The CDR3 bases are TGCGCCAGCAAGCAAGCGGTGCATGGGTACGAGCAGTACTTC. This encodes CASKQAVHGYEQYF.

This sequence joins TRBV2 and TRBJ2-5, with a weak D call TRBD1 (5 bases). Trimming removed 6 bases from V and 4 bases from J, with 18 bases in between. Looked up from germline, CDR1 is SNHLY and CDR2 is FYNNEI. The CDR3 length is 15 residues. CDR3 sequence: CASRVEGVVPETQYF. The CDR3 nucleotides are TGTGCCAGCAGAGTCGAAGGGGTAGTCCCAGAGACCCAGTACTTC.

CDR3 residues: CATSDLSSGSSSYNEQFF. The CDR3 region has the DNA TGTGCCACCAGTGATTTGTCTTCAGGGTCAAGCTCCTACAATGAGCAGTTCTTC. The chain links TRBV24-1 to TRBJ2-1; D is possibly TRBD1 (5 bases). CDR3 length equals 18 residues. Trimming cost V 0 bases and J 0 bases, with 14 bases left between them. Germline assignment: CDR1 KGHDR and CDR2 SFDVKD.

This clone appeared a single time. This chain links TRBV15 with TRBJ1-1; D is unclear. There are 14 residues in the CDR3. Per germline, CDR1 LNHNV and CDR2 YYDKDF (reference sequence). V lost 3 bases and J lost 6, with 14 bases in between. CDR3 protein: CATSSLPGAAEAFF. As DNA, the CDR3 is TGTGCCACCAGCAGTCTTCCAGGAGCCGCTGAAGCTTTCTTT.

With respect to this clone: At one end the junction does not follow the germline gene, possibly because of a read error. As DNA, the CDR3 is TGTGCCAGCAGTGAATCAGGGGGGAACGCTGAAGCTTTCTTT. Translating it yields CASSESGGNAEAFF. This chain connects TRBV6-1 to TRBJ1-1, with 7 bases aligning to TRBD1. The V gene's germline CDR1 is MNHNS and CDR2 SASEGT. This CDR3 is 14 amino acids long.

This clone has a handful of counts. The chain recombines TRBV24-1 with TRBJ2-7; 9 positions match TRBD1. After removal of 9 bases from V and 9 bases from J, the junction contained 8 bases not matched to a gene. Germline CDR1 and CDR2: KGHDR and SFDVKD. This CDR3 spans 12 amino acids. DNA of the CDR3: TGTGCCACCGGGGACAGGGCATCCGGGCAGTACTTC. Translation gives CATGDRASGQYF.

The chain links TRBV9 to TRBJ2-3; TRBD2 aligns across 8 bases. The CDR3 extends over 17 amino acids. Germline lookup yields CDR1 SGDLS and CDR2 YYNGEE. With 0 bases clipped from V and 1 base from J, the junction kept 7 bases outside the gene matches. This chain's CDR3 is CASSVAGIAGRTDTQYF. The DNA for the CDR3 is TGTGCCAGCAGCGTAGCTGGGATAGCGGGACGCACAGATACGCAGTATTTT.

The chain has TRBV12-3 or TRBV12-4 and TRBJ2-2; D is undetermined. The CDR3 totals 13 residues. The germline V and J ends were trimmed by 1 base and 6 bases, with 6 bases remaining between them. CDR3 amino acids: CASSLEVPGELFF. The CDR3 DNA reads as TGTGCCAGCAGTTTAGAGGTCCCCGGGGAGCTGTTTTTT.

This clone was picked up one time. This chain links TRBV27 with TRBJ1-1, with no clear D. Per the germline V gene, CDR1 is MNHEY and CDR2 is SMNVEV (reference sequence). CDR3 length equals 13 residues. Trimming cost V 2 bases and J 4 bases, with 8 bases left between them. The CDR3 is CASSLAEGTEAFF. The CDR3 region has the DNA TGTGCCAGCAGTTTAGCTGAGGGCACTGAAGCTTTCTTT.

This chain uses TRBV19 with TRBJ1-5, with 9 bases that match TRBD1. This CDR3 is built from 16 residues. J was trimmed by 0 bases and V by 5 bases; bases with no gene match: 5. Germline V gene sequence: CDR1 LNHDA, CDR2 SQIVND (reference sequence). The CDR3, as DNA: TGTGCCAGTAGTCTACAGGGGGCCTATAGCAATCAGCCCCAGCATTTT. It specifies CASSLQGAYSNQPQHF.

This sequence joins TRBV9 and TRBJ2-5; D gene uncertain. The CDR3 extends over 15 amino acids. Germline V lookup: CDR1 SGDLS, CDR2 YYNGEE. Trimming pared 0 bases from V and 2 bases from J, leaving 11 bases between. CDR3 coding DNA: TGTGCCAGCAGCGTAGATGCGGTGCGTCAAGAGACCCAGTACTTC. Translated, it gives CASSVDAVRQETQYF.

The genes are TRBV3-1 (or the pseudogene TRBV3-2) and TRBJ2-3; TRBD2 agrees at 9 bases. The germline CDR1 and CDR2 sequences are LGHDT and YNNKEL (reference sequence). This CDR3 spans 15 amino acids. Unmatched junction bases numbered 4, after V lost 0 bases and J lost 6 bases. The CDR3: CASSQDSGSRDTQYF. DNA for the CDR3: TGTGCCAGCAGCCAAGATAGCGGGAGTCGCGATACGCAGTATTTT.

CDR3 bases: TGTGCCAGCAGTGAAAGAGGACCGACGGAACAGTTCTTC. Residues: CASSERGPTEQFF. V is TRBV2 and J is TRBJ2-1; no reliable D call. Trimming took 2 bases from V and 13 from J, leaving 15 bases between them. Germline CDR1 SNHLY, CDR2 FYNNEI. The CDR3 spans 13 residues.

The J gene is TRBJ2-5, the V gene TRBV29-1; 9 bases align to TRBD1. Germline CDR1 reads SQVTM; CDR2 reads ANQGSEA. The ends lost 3 bases at V and 2 bases at J; junction bases unmatched: 7. The CDR3 has 15 amino acids. CDR3 loop: CSVDHRDRVQETQYF. The CDR3 DNA sequence: TGCAGCGTTGACCACCGGGACAGGGTTCAAGAGACCCAGTACTTC.

The rearrangement joins TRBV10-3 to TRBJ1-1; 7 nucleotides align to TRBD1. Germline-derived CDR1 and CDR2 are ENHRY and SYGVKD. The CDR3 contains 13 residues. V gave up 3 bases and J gave up 7 bases; unmatched junction bases: 5. The CDR3 region has the DNA TGTGCCATCAGTGAAAGGGGGCCCGATGAAGCTTTCTTT. Its protein is CAISERGPDEAFF.

The J gene is TRBJ2-2, the V gene TRBV5-4, with D hard to call. Germline CDR1 is SGHNT and CDR2 is YYREEE (reference sequence). V lost 4 bases to trimming and J lost 5 bases, with 18 bases between them. The CDR3 has 16 residues. The CDR3 reads CASSLMTGRATGELFF. The CDR3 DNA reads as TGTGCCAGCAGCCTCATGACGGGTAGAGCTACCGGGGAGCTGTTTTTT.

J is TRBJ1-2 and V is TRBV6-5; possible D gene TRBD1, 5 bases. Germline assignment: CDR1 MNHEY and CDR2 SVGAGI. The V end was cut by 6 bases, the J end by 5 bases, with 13 bases between. CDR3 length: 13 amino acids. The CDR3: CASSPGTEYGYTF. The CDR3 bases are TGTGCCAGCAGCCCCGGGACGGAGTATGGCTACACCTTC.

The chain links TRBV19 to TRBJ2-2, with 8 bases matching TRBD2. CDR3 length equals 16 residues. Trimming took 5 bases from V and 4 from J; bases not matched to a gene: 9. From germline, CDR1 is LNHDA and CDR2 SQIVND (reference sequence). CDR3 in DNA: TGTGCCAGTAGTCCTCAAGCGGGAGAGGGCACCGGGGAGCTGTTTTTT. Its protein product is CASSPQAGEGTGELFF.

The chain carries TRBV6-5 and TRBJ2-6, with D perhaps matching TRBD1 (6 bases). This CDR3 region has 15 residues. Germline V lookup: CDR1 MNHEY, CDR2 SVGAGI. CDR3 protein: CAGGQGPTGANVLTF. The DNA of the CDR3 is TGTGCAGGGGGTCAAGGACCAACCGGGGCCAACGTCCTGACTTTC.